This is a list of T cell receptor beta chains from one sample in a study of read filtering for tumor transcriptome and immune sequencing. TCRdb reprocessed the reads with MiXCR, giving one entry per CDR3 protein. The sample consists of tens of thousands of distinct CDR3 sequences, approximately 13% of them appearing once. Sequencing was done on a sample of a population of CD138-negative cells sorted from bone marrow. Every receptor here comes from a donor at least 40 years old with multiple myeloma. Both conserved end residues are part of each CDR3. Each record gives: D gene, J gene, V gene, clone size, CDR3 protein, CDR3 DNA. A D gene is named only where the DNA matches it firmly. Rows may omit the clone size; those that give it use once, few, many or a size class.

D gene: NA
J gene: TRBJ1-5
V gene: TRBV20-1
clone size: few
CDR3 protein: CSALNREFNQPQHF
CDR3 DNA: TGCAGTGCCCTAAACCGGGAGTTCAATCAGCCCCAGCATTTT

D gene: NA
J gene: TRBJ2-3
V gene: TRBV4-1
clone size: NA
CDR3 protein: CASSQQGADTQYF
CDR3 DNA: TGCGCCAGCAGCCAACAGGGAGCAGATACGCAGTATTTT

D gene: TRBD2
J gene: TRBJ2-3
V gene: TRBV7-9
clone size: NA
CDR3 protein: CASSGLAGVDSTDTQYF
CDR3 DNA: TGTGCCAGCAGCGGACTAGCGGGAGTGGATAGCACAGATACGCAGTATTTT

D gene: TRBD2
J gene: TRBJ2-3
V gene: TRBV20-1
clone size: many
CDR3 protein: CSARKSGGRADTQYF
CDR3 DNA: TGCAGTGCTAGGAAGAGTGGCGGGAGGGCAGATACGCAGTATTTT

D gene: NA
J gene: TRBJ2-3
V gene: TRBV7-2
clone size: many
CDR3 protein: CASSFQGMGTDTQYF
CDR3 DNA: TGTGCCAGCAGCTTTCAGGGGATGGGCACAGATACGCAGTATTTT

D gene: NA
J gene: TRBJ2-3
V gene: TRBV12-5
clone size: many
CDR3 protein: CASGLGLTTDTQYF
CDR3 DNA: TGTGCTAGTGGTTTGGGGCTGACCACAGATACGCAGTATTTT

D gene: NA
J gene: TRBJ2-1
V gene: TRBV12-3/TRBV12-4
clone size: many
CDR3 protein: CASSLIPLFVRRNYNEQFF
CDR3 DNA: TGTGCCAGCAGTTTGATCCCCCTTTTTGTGCGCAGGAACTACAATGAGCAGTTCTTC

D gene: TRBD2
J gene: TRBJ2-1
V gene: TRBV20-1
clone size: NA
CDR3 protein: CSAKFRTSGNNEQFF
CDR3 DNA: TGCAGTGCTAAATTTCGGACTAGCGGGAACAATGAGCAGTTCTTC

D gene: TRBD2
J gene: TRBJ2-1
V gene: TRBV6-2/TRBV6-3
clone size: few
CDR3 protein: CASTAPGLQNNEQFF
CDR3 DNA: TGTGCCAGCACTGCACCGGGACTACAGAACAATGAGCAGTTCTTC

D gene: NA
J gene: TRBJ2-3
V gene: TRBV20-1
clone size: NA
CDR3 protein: CSAPTKRESRDTLYF
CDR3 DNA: TGCAGTGCCCCTACTAAGCGAGAGTCCAGAGATACGCTGTATTTT

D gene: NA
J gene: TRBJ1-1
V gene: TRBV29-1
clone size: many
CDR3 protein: CSVESEVNTEAFF
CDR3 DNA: TGCAGCGTTGAGTCTGAGGTGAACACTGAAGCTTTCTTT